These 15 T cell receptor beta chains came from one sample sequenced in a study of blood T cell repertoires in COVID-19. Measured with immunoSEQ multiplex PCR; TCRdb has only the in-frame clones, and not every one. The sample lists fewer than 200,000 clones, approximately 82% occurring once. The source material was PBMCs or T cells enriched from blood (not recorded which). The receptors were sampled from a woman in her 50s who had recovered from COVID-19.

V is TRBV5-1 and J is TRBJ2-7; the match to TRBD1 covers 7 bases. The CDR3 sequence is 16 residues long. From germline, CDR1 is SGHRS and CDR2 YFSETQ. The trim removed 6 bases at V and 4 bases at J, leaving 16 bases unmatched. For the CDR3, the DNA is TGCGCCAGCACACCTCGAGCCGGGACAGATTTTTACGAGCAGTACTTC. Its translation is CASTPRAGTDFYEQYF.

The V gene is TRBV24-1, the J gene TRBJ2-3; D may be TRBD1 (6 bases). CDR1 KGHDR and CDR2 SFDVKD come from the germline V gene. Trimming left V 9 bases short and J 3 bases short, with 12 bases between. The CDR3 sequence is 13 residues long. CDR3: CATRDRMTDTQYF. The CDR3 nucleotides are TGTGCCACCCGCGACAGGATGACAGATACGCAGTATTTT.

The V call is TRBV19, the J call TRBJ2-1; D is uncertain. Trimming removed 3 bases at V and 1 base at J, with 13 bases between. This CDR3 has 16 amino acids. CDR1 is LNHDA and CDR2 is SQIVND in the germline V gene (reference sequence). CDR3 DNA sequence: TGTGCCAGTAGTATTGCGCGGCTATCGTCCTACAATGAGCAGTTCTTC. Its protein product is CASSIARLSSYNEQFF.

This sequence joins TRBV7-9 and TRBJ2-3, with D perhaps TRBD2 (6 bases). CDR3 length: 15 residues. Trimming left V 2 bases short and J 3 bases short, with 12 bases between. Per the germline V gene, CDR1 is SEHNR and CDR2 is FQNEAQ (reference sequence). CDR3 region: CASSLTSIRTDTQYF. The CDR3 coding sequence is TGTGCCAGCAGCTTAACTAGCATAAGAACAGATACGCAGTATTTT. The full variable domain, with the rest looked up from reference TRBV7-9 and TRBJ2-3, is DTGVSQNPRHKITKRGQNVTFRCDPISEHNRLYWYRQTLGQGPEFLTYFQNEAQLEKSRLLSDRFSAERPKGSFSTLEIQRTEQGDSAMYLCASSLTSIRTDTQYFGPGTRLTVL.

The CDR3 coding sequence is TGTGCCAGCAGCGGGCGGGATGAGCAGTTCTTC. This sequence encodes CASSGRDEQFF. This sequence joins TRBV5-4 and TRBJ2-1; tentative D call: TRBD2 (5 bases). CDR3 length: 11 residues. Germline-derived CDR1 and CDR2 are SGHNT and YYREEE (reference sequence). The V end was cut by 4 bases, the J end by 8 bases, with 7 bases between.

This clone was counted a few times. The V call is TRBV7-6, the J call TRBJ2-7; 9 nucleotides agree with TRBD2. Germline CDR1 reads SGHVS; CDR2 reads FNYEAQ. The V and J ends lost 4 bases and 3 bases, in that order; junction bases with no gene match: 10. The length of the CDR3 is 16 residues. CDR3 coding DNA: TGTGCCAGCAGCTCCCCCAGCGGGAGGACCCTCTACGAGCAGTACTTC. Amino acid sequence: CASSSPSGRTLYEQYF.

The rearrangement links TRBV6-5 to TRBJ1-5; D remains ambiguous. Germline V gene lookup returns CDR1 MNHEY and CDR2 SVGAGI. CDR3 length equals 13 residues. Trimming pared 8 bases from V and 0 bases from J, leaving 8 bases between. The DNA of the CDR3 is TGTGCCAGCGGAGAGAATAGCAATCAGCCCCAGCATTTT. This translates into CASGENSNQPQHF.

The rearrangement links TRBV7-7 to TRBJ2-5; TRBD2 agrees at 10 bases. The J segment lost 2 bases and the V segment lost 1 base, leaving 10 bases of the junction unmatched. Germline assignment: CDR1 SSHAT and CDR2 FNYEAQ (reference sequence). CDR3 length: 18 amino acids. This CDR3 reads CASSLVFPSGSVQETQYF. The CDR3 DNA follows: TGTGCCAGCAGCTTAGTATTTCCTAGCGGGAGTGTTCAAGAGACCCAGTACTTC. Full variable domain (outside the CDR3, taken from reference TRBV7-7 and TRBJ2-5): GAGVSQSPRYKVTKRGQDVTLRCDPISSHATLYWYQQALGQGPEFLTYFNYEAQPDKSGLPSDRFSAERPEGSISTLTIQRTEQRDSAMYRCASSLVFPSGSVQETQYFGPGTRLLVL.

The chain joins TRBV11-3 to TRBJ2-1, with TRBD2 matching 7 bases. The junction had 6 bases not matched to a gene; V was cut back by 5 bases and J by 5 bases. The V gene's germline CDR1 is SGHNT and CDR2 YENEEA. The CDR3 sequence is 14 residues long. CDR3: CASSAGLRNNEQFF. Here the CDR3 DNA reads TGTGCCAGCAGCGCGGGACTAAGAAACAATGAGCAGTTCTTC.

In this sample, this clone turned up a few times. The gene calls are TRBV25-1 and TRBJ1-3; tentative D call: TRBD1 (5 bases). Germline CDR1 reads MGHDK; CDR2 reads SYGVNS. V was pared by 8 bases and J by 1 base, with 12 bases between. The CDR3 totals 14 residues. This CDR3 reads CASAPQGSGNTIYF. DNA of the CDR3: TGTGCCAGCGCCCCGCAGGGATCTGGAAACACCATATATTTT.

This chain uses TRBV7-8 with TRBJ2-1; the D gene is possibly TRBD2 (5 bases). Trimming left V 4 bases short and J 3 bases short, with 16 bases between. Germline V CDR1 and CDR2: SGHVS, FQNEAQ. The CDR3 loop spans 16 amino acids. The CDR3 is CASSSRTRYGYNEQFF. For the CDR3, the DNA is TGTGCCAGCAGCTCCCGGACTCGCTACGGCTACAATGAGCAGTTCTTC.

The rearrangement links TRBV11-2 to TRBJ2-7; TRBD1 aligns across 8 bases. There are 17 residues in the CDR3. The germline V gene encodes CDR1 SGHAT and CDR2 FQNNGV. Trimming cost V 1 base and J 5 bases; bases outside gene matches: 13. In DNA form, the CDR3 reads TGTGCCAGCAGCTTAGGGCTTGACAGGGGATTATCGAACGAGCAGTACTTC. It specifies CASSLGLDRGLSNEQYF.

This chain joins TRBV4-1 and TRBJ1-4; TRBD1 matches 9 bases. The CDR3 is 15 amino acids. Germline lookup yields CDR1 MGHRA and CDR2 YSYEKL. J gave up 5 bases and V 2 bases, and 3 bases lay outside the gene matches. CDR3 protein: CASSQSGTGNEKLFF. CDR3 nucleotides: TGCGCCAGCAGCCAATCGGGGACAGGGAATGAAAAACTGTTTTTT.

The V and J genes are TRBV19 and TRBJ1-5; D might be TRBD1 (5 bases). V gave up 3 bases and J gave up 5 bases, with 17 bases separating them. The CDR3 has 16 amino acids. Germline V gives CDR1 LNHDA, CDR2 SQIVND (reference sequence). The CDR3 DNA reads as TGTGCCAGTAGTATGGTGGCTGGGGCCTCGGATCAGCCCCAGCATTTT. Translating gives CASSMVAGASDQPQHF. Supplemented by reference TRBV19 and TRBJ1-5, the full variable domain reads DGGITQSPKYLFRKEGQNVTLSCEQNLNHDAMYWYRQDPGQGLRLIYYSQIVNDFQKGDIAEGYSVSREKKESFPLTVTSAQKNPTAFYLCASSMVAGASDQPQHFGDGTRLSIL.

This chain joins TRBV7-9 and TRBJ1-4, with 8 bases identical to TRBD1. The junction had 5 bases not matched to a gene; V was cut back by 1 base and J by 7 bases. The CDR3 contains 15 residues. Germline lookup yields CDR1 SEHNR and CDR2 FQNEAQ (reference sequence). The CDR3 nucleotides read TGTGCCAGCAGCTTAGGAGCAGGGGGCTCTGAAAAACTGTTTTTT. Translating gives CASSLGAGGSEKLFF. Filled out from reference TRBV7-9 and TRBJ1-4, the complete variable domain reads DTGVSQNPRHKITKRGQNVTFRCDPISEHNRLYWYRQTLGQGPEFLTYFQNEAQLEKSRLLSDRFSAERPKGSFSTLEIQRTEQGDSAMYLCASSLGAGGSEKLFFGSGTQLSVL.